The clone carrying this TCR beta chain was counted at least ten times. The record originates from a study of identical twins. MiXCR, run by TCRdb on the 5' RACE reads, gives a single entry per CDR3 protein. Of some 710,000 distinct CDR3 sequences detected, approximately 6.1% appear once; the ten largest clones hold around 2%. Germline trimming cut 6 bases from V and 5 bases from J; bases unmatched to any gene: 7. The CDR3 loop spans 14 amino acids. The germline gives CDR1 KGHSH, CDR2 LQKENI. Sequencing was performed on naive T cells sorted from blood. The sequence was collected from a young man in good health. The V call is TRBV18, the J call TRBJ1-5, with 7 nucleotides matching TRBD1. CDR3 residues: CASSDRDIDQPQHF. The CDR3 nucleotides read TGTGCCAGCTCTGACAGGGATATCGATCAGCCCCAGCATTTT.